The 16 T cell receptor beta chains reported below all come from one sample, sequenced in a study of beta chain features in type 1 diabetes (dated 2018 in TCRdb). The paper's findings and limits, for the study overall: A moderate but significant shortening of TCRB CDR3 length was observed in type 1 diabetes patients in all four CD4+ subsets.

Their specific antigens are unknown. The method behind the library was the immunoSEQ multiplex PCR assay. All of the isolated RNA was reverse transcribed with the High Capacity cDNA Reverse Transcription Kit, so expressed TCRB transcripts were sequenced. TCRdb stores this immuneACCESS table with in-frame sequences only. Part of the clones is absent; in the studies checked, under half of the shortfall reflects unresolved V genes, and no reason is known for the rest. This sample is represented by approximately 270,000 clones; roughly an eighth of them were singletons. Over 0.015% of the sample lies in the top ten. Material for sequencing was naive CD4+ T cells from blood. The cell subset or site label corresponds to: true naive CD4+ T cells. These receptors were taken from a man between 25 and 39 years old with type 1 diabetes.

The chain carries TRBV4-3 and TRBJ1-6; tentative D call: TRBD1 (5 bases). The CDR3 is 18 amino acids. V lost 0 bases and J 10 bases, leaving 22 bases between the germline ends. Germline lookup yields CDR1 LGHNA and CDR2 YSLEER. This chain's CDR3 is CASSQEIGAGTGGSPLHF. The DNA of the CDR3 is TGCGCCAGCAGCCAAGAGATTGGGGCGGGAACAGGTGGCTCACCCCTCCACTTT.

This sequence joins TRBV7-8 and TRBJ1-2; the match to TRBD1 covers 9 bases. The junction had 8 bases not matched to a gene; V was cut back by 5 bases and J by 4 bases. CDR3 length: 15 amino acids. The V gene's germline CDR1 is SGHVS and CDR2 FQNEAQ. CDR3 coding DNA: TGTGCCAGCAGCGAGGCCGGGACAGGGACCTATGGCTACACCTTC. This codes for CASSEAGTGTYGYTF.

This clone has just one count. The chain is built from TRBV4-2 and TRBJ1-2, with TRBD1 identical over 8 bases. Germline CDR1 LGHNA, CDR2 YNFKEQ. The CDR3 is made up of 16 amino acids. V lost 0 bases, J lost 8 bases, and 11 bases stayed unmatched. The CDR3 here is CASSQDPRQGLEGYTF. The CDR3 nucleotides read TGTGCCAGCAGCCAAGATCCCAGACAGGGGCTTGAGGGCTACACCTTC.

The chain links TRBV7-8 to TRBJ2-1, with 9 bases identical to TRBD1. From germline, CDR1 is SGHVS and CDR2 FQNEAQ. With 3 bases clipped from V and 7 bases from J, the junction kept 10 bases outside the gene matches. The CDR3 covers 16 residues. CDR3 protein: CASSFLTGGIWNEQFF. The CDR3, as DNA: TGTGCCAGCAGCTTTTTGACAGGGGGAATTTGGAATGAGCAGTTCTTC.

This clone occurred a few times. This chain uses TRBV9 with TRBJ1-2, with D possibly TRBD1 on 6 matching bases. The CDR3 length is 15 residues. Trimming pared 0 bases from V and 1 base from J, leaving 10 bases between. The germline V gene encodes CDR1 SGDLS and CDR2 YYNGEE. This chain's CDR3 is CASSVAGHLNYGYTF. The CDR3 DNA sequence: TGTGCCAGCAGCGTAGCGGGACACCTTAACTATGGCTACACCTTC.

This clone was observed a handful of times. The gene calls are TRBV29-1 and TRBJ2-7, with 9 bases that match TRBD1. V was clipped by 7 bases and J by 6 bases; unmatched bases: 7. CDR1 and CDR2 from the germline V gene are SQVTM and ANQGSEA. This CDR3 spans 12 amino acids. CDR3 loop: CSAGTGPGEQYF. As DNA, the CDR3 is TGCAGCGCGGGGACAGGGCCCGGCGAGCAGTACTTC.

This chain links TRBV18 with TRBJ1-2, with 8 bases identical to TRBD1. After removal of 4 bases from V and 9 bases from J, the junction contained 16 bases not matched to a gene. Per the germline V gene, CDR1 is KGHSH and CDR2 is LQKENI. The length of the CDR3 is 16 residues. The CDR3 sequence: CASSHYPDRDGSRYTF. The CDR3 DNA sequence: TGTGCCAGCTCACACTATCCGGACAGGGATGGTAGTCGCTACACCTTC.

The chain joins TRBV18 to TRBJ2-7, with a possible D match to TRBD1 (6 bases). V was clipped by 2 bases and J by 4 bases, with 15 bases between them. The germline V gene has CDR1 KGHSH and CDR2 LQKENI. The CDR3 sequence is 15 residues long. Here the CDR3 reads CASSPNAAGEYEQYF. CDR3 sequence (DNA): TGTGCCAGCTCACCAAACGCGGCAGGGGAATACGAGCAGTACTTC.

This clone was seen only a few times. V and J are TRBV7-2 and TRBJ2-1; the match to TRBD2 covers 13 bases. CDR3 length equals 15 residues. With 6 bases clipped from V and 10 bases from J, the junction kept 9 bases outside the gene matches. The germline V gene encodes CDR1 SGHTA and CDR2 FQGNSA. The DNA for the CDR3 is TGTGCCAGCAGTCAGAGGACTAGCGGGAGACAAGAGCAGTTCTTC. Translating it yields CASSQRTSGRQEQFF.

The chain carries TRBV7-8 and TRBJ2-1; D perhaps matches TRBD2 (6 bases). CDR1 and CDR2 from the germline V gene are SGHVS and FQNEAQ. The CDR3 runs 17 residues. V lost 1 base and J lost 0, with 13 bases in between. CDR3 region: CASSLGRARSSYNEQFF. The DNA for the CDR3 is TGTGCCAGCAGCTTAGGGAGGGCCCGTAGCTCCTACAATGAGCAGTTCTTC.

In this sample, this clone turned up a few times. V is TRBV23-1 and J is TRBJ2-7, with D possibly TRBD2 on 5 matching bases. TRBV23-1 is an ORF for which the function is uncertain. The CDR3 runs to 14 residues. V lost 4 bases, J lost 2 bases, and 12 bases lay in between. The CDR3 loop reads CASSLFHGTYEQYF. CDR3 nucleotide sequence: TGCGCCAGCAGTCTATTCCACGGGACCTACGAGCAGTACTTC.

J is TRBJ2-1 and V is TRBV7-9; D might be TRBD2 (6 bases). This CDR3 is built from 15 residues. Germline-derived CDR1 and CDR2 are SEHNR and FQNEAQ (reference sequence). Trimming took off 7 bases at V and 0 bases at J, with 13 bases between the two ends. As DNA, the CDR3 is TGTGCCAGCACCCGTCGGGGGTTCTCCTACAATGAGCAGTTCTTC. Protein sequence: CASTRRGFSYNEQFF.

This clone turned up a few times. This chain uses TRBV7-2 with TRBJ2-4, with D perhaps TRBD2 (6 bases). The V end lost 1 base, the J end lost 7 bases, and 14 bases lay between the germline ends. This CDR3 region has 15 residues. Germline CDR1 is SGHTA and CDR2 is FQGNSA. In DNA, the CDR3 is TGTGCCAGCAGCTTAGATACGGGAGTCTCTAACATTCAGTACTTC. Residues: CASSLDTGVSNIQYF.

This clone has just a few counts. The chain combines TRBV28 with TRBJ2-5, with a tentative D call TRBD1 (6 bases). V dropped 4 bases and J dropped 5 bases, with 26 bases sitting between them. Per germline, CDR1 MDHEN and CDR2 SYDVKM. This CDR3 spans 18 amino acids. For the CDR3, the DNA is TGTGCCAGCAGTTATAACCAACATAGGCAGGGGATAGCGGAGACCCAGTACTTC. Protein: CASSYNQHRQGIAETQYF.

The chain couples TRBV7-2 to TRBJ1-2; possibly TRBD1 for D (5 bases). This CDR3 spans 13 amino acids. V was cut by 7 bases and J by 5 bases, with 14 bases left in between. Germline CDR1 SGHTA, CDR2 FQGNSA. The CDR3 spells CASKSPGSYGYTF. The CDR3 DNA follows: TGTGCCAGCAAATCCCCAGGGTCATATGGCTACACCTTC.

This clone was observed a few times. V and J are TRBV19 and TRBJ2-3, with a possible D match to TRBD2 (6 bases). Germline CDR1 LNHDA, CDR2 SQIVND (reference sequence). The CDR3 is 13 amino acids. Deletions cut 7 bases from V and 0 bases from J, with 8 bases between. The CDR3 bases are TGTGCCAGTAAGGCGGGAAGCACAGATACGCAGTATTTT. Amino acids: CASKAGSTDTQYF.